This is a list of T cell receptor beta chains from one sample in a study of blood T cell repertoires in COVID-19. Assay: immunoSEQ multiplex PCR; the TCRdb copy retains only in-frame clones and omits some. The table lists 200,000 to 250,000 clones, approximately 86% of them singletons. The sequencing sample was made of peripheral blood. The receptor source for this set is a human donor in a cohort sampled during active COVID-19. Both conserved end residues are part of each CDR3. D genes are given only for firm matches. Clone size is shown for a subset of rows, as once, few, many or a class of expanded clone.

D gene	V gene	CDR3 length	clone size	J gene	CDR3 protein	CDR3 DNA
TRBD1	TRBV27	15	-	TRBJ1-2	CASSLAAVGTDGYTF	TGTGCCAGCAGTTTAGCCGCCGTCGGGACAGATGGCTACACCTTC
TRBD2	TRBV3-1/TRBV3-2	16	-	TRBJ2-7	CASSQVAGGYKDEQYF	TGTGCCAGCAGCCAGGTAGCGGGAGGGTACAAGGACGAGCAGTACTTC
-	TRBV9	14	-	TRBJ1-1	CASSRGEINGEAFF	TGTGCCAGCAGTCGGGGAGAAATCAACGGTGAAGCTTTCTTT
TRBD1	TRBV10-1	13	-	TRBJ2-7	CASSGQATGEQYF	TGCGCCAGCAGCGGACAGGCTACTGGAGAGCAGTACTTC
-	TRBV27	14	-	TRBJ1-6	CASRVESYNSPLHF	TGTGCCAGCAGAGTCGAGTCCTATAATTCACCCCTCCACTTT
-	TRBV28	12	-	TRBJ1-2	CASSFGGGGYTF	TGTGCCAGCAGTTTTGGGGGGGGCGGCTACACCTTC
-	TRBV3-1/TRBV3-2	14	-	TRBJ2-7	CASSQDGLYYEQYF	TGTGCCAGCAGCCAAGACGGACTGTACTACGAGCAGTACTTC
TRBD1	TRBV9	15	-	TRBJ2-3	CASSLWTGGTDTQYF	TGTGCCAGCAGCCTATGGACAGGGGGCACAGATACGCAGTATTTT
TRBD1	TRBV2	15	-	TRBJ1-6	CASSLQGEDNSPLHF	TGTGCCAGCAGCCTTCAGGGGGAAGATAATTCACCCCTCCACTTT
TRBD1	TRBV6-6	15	-	TRBJ2-1	CASSNTGTGINEQFF	TGTGCCAGCAGTAATACCGGGACAGGGATTAATGAGCAGTTCTTC
-	TRBV11-3	14	-	TRBJ2-2	CASSLLPETGELFF	TGTGCCAGCAGCTTACTCCCTGAAACTGGGGAGCTGTTTTTT
-	TRBV27	15	-	TRBJ1-2	CASSLYGGRDYGYTF	TGTGCCAGCAGTTTATACGGGGGACGGGACTATGGCTACACCTTC
TRBD1	TRBV18	16	-	TRBJ1-5	CASSRTGTTSNQPQHF	TGTGCCAGCTCACGGACAGGGACCACTAGCAATCAGCCCCAGCATTTT
TRBD2	TRBV29-1	15	-	TRBJ2-7	CSVFSGLAGAYEQYF	TGCAGCGTTTTTTCTGGACTAGCGGGGGCCTACGAGCAGTACTTC
-	TRBV5-1	14	-	TRBJ2-3	CASSLKPPTDTQYF	TGCGCCAGCAGCTTGAAGCCCCCCACAGATACGCAGTATTTT
TRBD1	TRBV5-1	17	-	TRBJ2-1	CASSLAQGAFSYNEQFF	TGCGCCAGCAGCTTGGCGCAGGGGGCTTTCTCCTACAATGAGCAGTTCTTC
TRBD1	TRBV6-6	14	-	TRBJ2-3	CASSFTGGIDTQYF	TGTGCCAGCAGTTTTACAGGGGGCATAGATACGCAGTATTTT
-	TRBV5-1	16	-	TRBJ2-3	CASSLAIQAGPDTQYF	TGCGCCAGCAGCTTGGCCATACAGGCCGGCCCAGATACGCAGTATTTT
TRBD2	TRBV3-1/TRBV3-2	15	-	TRBJ2-1	CASSQDGGGYNEQFF	TGTGCCAGCAGCCAAGATGGGGGGGGATACAATGAGCAGTTCTTC
TRBD2	TRBV28	20	-	TRBJ2-7	CASTPSPGASPGGSSYEQYF	TGTGCCAGCACCCCCTCCCCGGGAGCCTCCCCTGGCGGGAGTTCCTACGAGCAGTACTTC
TRBD1	TRBV7-8	16	-	TRBJ1-5	CASSQTTDRGRQPQHF	TGTGCCAGCAGCCAGACCACAGACAGGGGAAGGCAGCCCCAGCATTTT
TRBD1	TRBV18	14	-	TRBJ2-2	CASSGTENTGELFF	TGTGCCAGCTCCGGGACAGAGAACACCGGGGAGCTGTTTTTT
TRBD2	TRBV28	18	-	TRBJ2-7	CASSSPLAGGLPSREQYF	TGTGCCAGCAGTTCCCCACTAGCGGGAGGGCTCCCCTCTCGCGAGCAGTACTTC
TRBD1	TRBV6-5	15	-	TRBJ2-7	CASSYSRGNAYEQYF	TGTGCCAGCAGTTACTCCAGGGGGAATGCCTACGAGCAGTACTTC
TRBD2	TRBV10-3	15	-	TRBJ2-7	CAIRQRAGGKYEQYF	TGTGCCATCAGGCAAAGAGCGGGAGGAAAATACGAGCAGTACTTC
-	TRBV5-4	15	-	TRBJ2-7	CATSSGGTNSYEQYF	TGTGCCACATCGAGCGGCGGGACCAACTCCTACGAGCAGTACTTC
TRBD2	TRBV19	16	-	TRBJ2-5	CASSTPLRAGGETQYF	TGTGCCAGTAGTACCCCACTCCGGGCGGGGGGAGAGACCCAGTACTTC
-	TRBV10-2	14	-	TRBJ2-5	CASSRGGGQETQYF	TGCGCCAGCAGTAGGGGGGGTGGGCAAGAGACCCAGTACTTC
TRBD2	TRBV27	15	-	TRBJ2-1	CASASGTSGYNEQFF	TGTGCCAGCGCCTCCGGGACTAGCGGGTACAATGAGCAGTTCTTC
TRBD1	TRBV19	19	-	TRBJ2-7	CASSKSPAGTGNSPYEQYF	TGTGCCAGTAGTAAATCACCTGCCGGGACAGGGAACTCTCCCTACGAGCAGTACTTC
TRBD1	TRBV7-9	15	-	TRBJ2-1	CASTPTGTGYNEQFF	TGTGCCAGCACCCCGACCGGGACAGGGTACAATGAGCAGTTCTTC
TRBD2	TRBV3-1/TRBV3-2	15	-	TRBJ2-2	CASSQRGAGTGELFF	TGTGCCAGCAGCCAGCGGGGGGCCGGAACCGGGGAGCTGTTTTTT
TRBD2	TRBV4-2	17	once	TRBJ2-2	CASSQGLAGADTGELFF	TGTGCCAGCAGCCAAGGACTAGCGGGAGCAGACACCGGGGAGCTGTTTTTT
TRBD1	TRBV4-1	15	once	TRBJ1-1	CASSQGTGRGTEAFF	TGCGCCAGCAGCCAAGGGACAGGGAGAGGAACTGAAGCTTTCTTT
-	TRBV19	15	-	TRBJ1-4	CASSARVRPSEKLFF	TGTGCCAGTAGCGCCAGGGTAAGGCCTTCTGAAAAACTGTTTTTT
-	TRBV10-1	16	-	TRBJ2-1	CASSETVSLGYNEQFF	TGCGCCAGCAGTGAGACGGTATCTCTCGGGTACAATGAGCAGTTCTTC
-	TRBV5-1	17	once	TRBJ2-7	CASSKDGARVGAYEQYF	TGCGCCAGCAGCAAGGATGGGGCCCGGGTTGGGGCCTACGAGCAGTACTTC
-	TRBV7-2	15	-	TRBJ2-2	CASSQVPGSTGELFF	TGTGCCAGCAGTCAAGTGCCGGGTTCGACCGGGGAGCTGTTTTTT
TRBD1	TRBV6-5	14	-	TRBJ2-5	CASSQNRGRETQYF	TGTGCCAGCAGTCAAAACAGGGGCCGCGAGACCCAGTACTTC
TRBD2	TRBV6-5	14	-	TRBJ2-7	CATQPLAGSWEQYF	TGTGCCACCCAACCACTAGCGGGTTCCTGGGAGCAGTACTTC
TRBD2	TRBV18	16	-	TRBJ2-5	CASSPLAGGPGETQYF	TGTGCCAGCTCACCCTTGGCGGGGGGGCCAGGAGAGACCCAGTACTTC
-	TRBV4-1	14	-	TRBJ2-3	CASSYRGTADTQYF	TGCGCCAGCAGCTACCGGGGTACAGCTGATACGCAGTATTTT
-	TRBV3-1/TRBV3-2	14	few	TRBJ2-1	CASSRGTPVYEQFF	TGTGCCAGCAGCCGCGGAACCCCTGTCTATGAGCAGTTCTTC
-	TRBV6-5	14	-	TRBJ2-2	CASSLLVATGELFF	TGTGCCAGCAGCCTGCTAGTAGCCACCGGGGAGCTGTTTTTT
-	TRBV13	14	few	TRBJ1-2	CASSLGTTRGGYTF	TGTGCCAGCAGCTTAGGCACGACAAGGGGTGGCTACACCTTC
TRBD2	TRBV5-1	14	-	TRBJ2-7	CASSFQGRGGEQYF	TGCGCCAGCAGCTTCCAAGGGCGGGGGGGCGAGCAGTACTTC